The 9 T cell receptor beta chains given below trace back to one sample, sequenced in a study of a mutant IDH1 vaccine in newly diagnosed glioma. Sequencing used immunoSEQ multiplex PCR; TCRdb keeps in-frame clones, though not all of them. The sample lists under 70,000 clones, about 80% occurring once. Antigen specificity for these receptors is unknown. Regarding time point: week 5, during vaccination. Mutant IDH1 20-mer peptide, at 300 ug, made up each vaccine dose, with topical imiquimod. Sequenced here: PBMCs, sampled from a glioma patient whose treatment included an IDH1 peptide vaccine. The receptors come from a man aged 25 to 40 with glioma.

CDR3 sequence: CASRGSSETQYF. The DNA for the CDR3 is TGTGCCAGCAGGGGTAGCAGCGAGACCCAGTACTTC. This chain uses TRBV7-2 with TRBJ2-5; D gene uncertain. V lost 6 bases to trimming and J lost 5 bases, with 10 bases between them. The CDR3 totals 12 residues. Germline CDR1 reads SGHTA; CDR2 reads FQGNSA.

In DNA form, the CDR3 reads TGTGCCAGCAGCTCCCGAGGGGATATGAACACTGAAGCTTTCTTT. Translated: CASSSRGDMNTEAFF. The chain carries TRBV7-9 and TRBJ1-1; tentative D call: TRBD1 (5 bases). Germline assignment: CDR1 SEHNR and CDR2 FQNEAQ (reference sequence). The CDR3 is made up of 15 amino acids. The V and J ends lost 4 bases and 0 bases respectively, with 12 bases between them.

The sample holds a few counts of this clone. This rearrangement joins TRBV6-6 to TRBJ1-6; 8 nucleotides line up with TRBD1. The ends lost 6 bases at V and 5 bases at J; junction bases unmatched: 9. The CDR3 consists of 16 residues. CDR1 is MNHNY, CDR2 SVGAGI, per germline (reference sequence). The CDR3 reads CASSTATGVDNSPLHF. CDR3 DNA sequence: TGTGCCAGCAGCACCGCGACAGGGGTGGATAATTCACCCCTCCACTTT.

V and J are TRBV9 and TRBJ1-2; 9 bases fit TRBD1. V trimming: 4 bases; J trimming: 4 bases; junction bases outside the gene matches: 8. Germline-derived CDR1 and CDR2 are SGDLS and YYNGEE. The CDR3 consists of 15 residues. The CDR3 DNA reads TGTGCCAGCAGCTACTGGGACAGGGCCCTCTATGGCTACACCTTC. Amino acid sequence: CASSYWDRALYGYTF. Variable domain in full (rest from reference TRBV9 and TRBJ1-2): DSGVTQTPKHLITATGQRVTLRCSPRSGDLSVYWYQQSLDQGLQFLIQYYNGEERAKGNILERFSAQQFPDLHSELNLSSLELGDSALYFCASSYWDRALYGYTFGSGTRLTVV.

This clone was found a few times. The chain employs TRBV6-5 and TRBJ1-1, with D maybe TRBD1 (6 bases). The germline CDR1 and CDR2 sequences are MNHEY and SVGAGI. The CDR3 has 15 residues. V lost 2 bases and J lost 3, with 13 bases in between. This CDR3 is CASSYGDTVHTEAFF. CDR3 nucleotides: TGTGCCAGCAGTTACGGGGACACGGTCCACACTGAAGCTTTCTTT.

The V gene is TRBV19, the J gene TRBJ2-1; no definite D call. The germline V gene encodes CDR1 LNHDA and CDR2 SQIVND (reference sequence). V lost 4 bases and J 0 bases, leaving 13 bases between the germline ends. CDR3 size: 16 residues. The CDR3 coding sequence is TGTGCCAGTAGTAGCAGGACGGCTAGCTCCTACAATGAGCAGTTCTTC. This codes for CASSSRTASSYNEQFF.

This clone showed up just a few times. The V and J genes are TRBV7-8 and TRBJ1-1; D possibly corresponds to TRBD1 (6 bases). Deletions cut 4 bases from V and 1 base from J, with 10 bases between. Germline lookup yields CDR1 SGHVS and CDR2 FQNEAQ. CDR3 size: 14 residues. DNA of the CDR3: TGTGCCAGCAGCTCCGGGACACCGAACACTGAAGCTTTCTTT. This codes for CASSSGTPNTEAFF.

This chain connects TRBV11-2 to TRBJ1-1, with TRBD1 matching over 7 bases. J lost 0 bases, V lost 2 bases, and 3 bases had no gene match. The CDR3 contains 15 residues. Germline V gene lookup returns CDR1 SGHAT and CDR2 FQNNGV. CDR3 sequence reads: CASSLNTGVNTEAFF. Written as DNA, the CDR3 is TGTGCCAGCAGCTTAAATACAGGGGTGAACACTGAAGCTTTCTTT.

This clone came up once. This chain's CDR3 is CASSKAETQYF. The CDR3 DNA is TGTGCCAGCAGCAAAGCAGAGACCCAGTACTTC. The chain carries TRBV21-1 and TRBJ2-5. TRBV21-1 represents a pseudogene. The CDR3 runs to 11 residues.